The 4 T cell receptor beta chains given below trace back to one sample, sequenced in a study of PD-L1 blockade in urothelial cancer. Method: immunoSEQ multiplex PCR; TCRdb's copy keeps in-frame clones and lacks some. The sample holds tens of thousands of clones, around four fifths seen once. The sequencing used PBMCs, collected around atezolizumab (anti-PD-L1) treatment. These receptors came from a man aged 65-85 years with urothelial cancer.

The chain joins TRBV7-9 to TRBJ2-1; no definite D call. The germline V gene encodes CDR1 SEHNR and CDR2 FQNEAQ (reference sequence). This CDR3 has 15 residues. The V end lost 1 base, the J end lost 2 bases, and 9 bases lay between the germline ends. The CDR3 loop is CASSLVLATYNEQFF. The CDR3 DNA sequence: TGTGCCAGCAGCTTAGTGTTAGCCACCTACAATGAGCAGTTCTTC.

The chain is built from TRBV5-6 and TRBJ2-1; 7 bases agree with TRBD2. J lost 3 bases, V lost 10 bases, and 13 bases had no gene match. Per the germline V gene, CDR1 is SGHDT and CDR2 is YYEEEE. The length of the CDR3 is 15 residues. CDR3 loop: CAGMWWTRDYNEQFF. Written as DNA, the CDR3 is TGTGCCGGCATGTGGTGGACTAGGGACTACAATGAGCAGTTCTTC.

This clone was counted once. The rearrangement joins TRBV5-1 to TRBJ2-7; no clear D. Looked up from germline, CDR1 is SGHRS and CDR2 is YFSETQ. The CDR3 is 14 amino acids. The V and J ends lost 2 bases and 2 bases respectively, with 11 bases between them. CDR3 DNA sequence: TGCGCCAGCAGCTTCGCGCCTCCACCCTACGAGCAGTACTTC. Translating it yields CASSFAPPPYEQYF.

This clone showed up just a few times. The V gene is TRBV21-1, the J gene TRBJ1-1; the DNA was not compared with TRBD1, the D call given in the table. TRBV21-1 constitutes a pseudogene. The CDR3 covers 11 residues. The CDR3 here is CASGTGRKAFF. The CDR3 region has the DNA TGTGCCAGCGGGACAGGGAGAAAAGCTTTCTTT.